In this sample, the clone carrying this T cell receptor (beta chain) turned up a few times. Its antigen remains unknown. This entry comes from a study of early T cells in non-severe SARS-CoV-2 infection. Looking at the study overall: Sequencing of bulk RNA from unsorted whole blood was done, without chain pairing. The study, taken as a whole, reports: A preference for anti-spike CD8 responses marked VDJdb matching, which missed private and CD4 specificities.

Trimming took off 5 bases at V and 5 bases at J, with 6 bases between the two ends. The germline CDR1 and CDR2 sequences are SQVTM and ANQGSEA. The CDR3 extends over 10 amino acids. The TCR library protocol attached unique molecular identifiers to the individual cDNA molecules. TCRdb independently ran MiXCR on the 5' RACE reads; one entry per CDR3 protein. The sample carries some 96,000 distinct CDR3 sequences, roughly 13% recorded once. The chain uses TRBV29-1 and TRBJ2-5; D unresolved. The receptor was isolated from an adult who was a healthcare worker with PCR-confirmed SARS-CoV-2 infection or an uninfected control (not recorded which). Sequenced: whole blood. CDR3 sequence (DNA): TGCAGCGTTCCTGGGGAGACCCAGTACTTC. It specifies CSVPGETQYF. The entire variable domain, with the rest obtained from reference TRBV29-1 and TRBJ2-5, is as follows: SAVISQKPSRDICQRGTSLTIQCQVDSQVTMMFWYRQQPGQSLTLIATANQGSEATYESGFVIDKFPISRPNLTFSTLTVSNMSPEDSSIYLCSVPGETQYFGPGTRLLVL.